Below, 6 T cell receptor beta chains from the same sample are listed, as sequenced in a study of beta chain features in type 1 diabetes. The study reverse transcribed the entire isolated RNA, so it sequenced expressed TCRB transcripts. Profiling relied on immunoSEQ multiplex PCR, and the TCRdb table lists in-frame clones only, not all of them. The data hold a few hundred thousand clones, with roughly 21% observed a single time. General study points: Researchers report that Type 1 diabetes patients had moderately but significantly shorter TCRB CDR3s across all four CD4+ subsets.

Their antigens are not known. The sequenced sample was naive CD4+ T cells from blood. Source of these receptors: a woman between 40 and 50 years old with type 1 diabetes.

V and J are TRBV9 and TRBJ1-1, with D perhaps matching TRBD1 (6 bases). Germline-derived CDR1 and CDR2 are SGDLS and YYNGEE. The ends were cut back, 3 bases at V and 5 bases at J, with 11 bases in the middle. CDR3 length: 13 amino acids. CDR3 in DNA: TGTGCCAGCAGCGCCGAGGGGGGGACTGAAGCTTTCTTT. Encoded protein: CASSAEGGTEAFF.

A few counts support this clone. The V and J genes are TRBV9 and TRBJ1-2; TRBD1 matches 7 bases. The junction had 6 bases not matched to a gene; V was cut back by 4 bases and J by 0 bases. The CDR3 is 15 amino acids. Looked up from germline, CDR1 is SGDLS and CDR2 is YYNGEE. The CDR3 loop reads CASSPGTAANYGYTF. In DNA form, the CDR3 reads TGTGCCAGCAGCCCGGGGACAGCAGCTAACTATGGCTACACCTTC. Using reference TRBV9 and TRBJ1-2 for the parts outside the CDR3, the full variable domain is DSGVTQTPKHLITATGQRVTLRCSPRSGDLSVYWYQQSLDQGLQFLIQYYNGEERAKGNILERFSAQQFPDLHSELNLSSLELGDSALYFCASSPGTAANYGYTFGSGTRLTVV.

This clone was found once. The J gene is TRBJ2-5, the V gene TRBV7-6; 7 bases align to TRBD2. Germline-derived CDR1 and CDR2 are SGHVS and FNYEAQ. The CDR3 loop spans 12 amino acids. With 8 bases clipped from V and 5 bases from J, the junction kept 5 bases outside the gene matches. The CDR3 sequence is CASSGGGETQYF. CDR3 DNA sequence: TGTGCCAGCTCGGGGGGTGGGGAGACCCAGTACTTC.

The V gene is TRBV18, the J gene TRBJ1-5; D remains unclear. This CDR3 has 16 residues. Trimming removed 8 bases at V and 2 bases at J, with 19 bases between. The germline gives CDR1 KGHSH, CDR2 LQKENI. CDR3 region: CASAYQPGDGNQPQHF. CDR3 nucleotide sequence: TGTGCCAGCGCGTACCAGCCCGGGGATGGCAATCAGCCCCAGCATTTT.

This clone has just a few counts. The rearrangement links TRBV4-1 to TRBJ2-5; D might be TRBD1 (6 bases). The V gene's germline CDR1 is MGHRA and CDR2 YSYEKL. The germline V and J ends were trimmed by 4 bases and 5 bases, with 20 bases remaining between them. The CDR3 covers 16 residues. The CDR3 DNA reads TGCGCCAGCAGCCGTACCCCCCCACAGGGTGAGGAGACCCAGTACTTC. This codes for CASSRTPPQGEETQYF.

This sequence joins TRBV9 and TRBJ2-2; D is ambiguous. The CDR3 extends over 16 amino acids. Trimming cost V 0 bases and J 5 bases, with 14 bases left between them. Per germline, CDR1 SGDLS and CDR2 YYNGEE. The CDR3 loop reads CASSVAEQFRTGELFF. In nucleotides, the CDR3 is TGTGCCAGCAGCGTAGCTGAACAGTTCAGAACCGGGGAGCTGTTTTTT.